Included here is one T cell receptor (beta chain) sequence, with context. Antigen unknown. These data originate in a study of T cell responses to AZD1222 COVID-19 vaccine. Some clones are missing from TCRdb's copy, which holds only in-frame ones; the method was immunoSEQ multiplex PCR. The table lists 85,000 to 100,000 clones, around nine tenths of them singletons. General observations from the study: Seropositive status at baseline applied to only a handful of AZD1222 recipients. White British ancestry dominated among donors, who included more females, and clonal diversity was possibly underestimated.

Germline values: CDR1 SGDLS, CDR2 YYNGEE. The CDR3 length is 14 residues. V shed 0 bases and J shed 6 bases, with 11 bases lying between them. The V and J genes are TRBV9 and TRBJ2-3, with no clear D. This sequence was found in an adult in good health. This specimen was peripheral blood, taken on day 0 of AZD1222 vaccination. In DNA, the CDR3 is TGTGCCAGCAGCGTAGGTTATAGAGTTGATACGCAGTATTTT. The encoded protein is CASSVGYRVDTQYF.